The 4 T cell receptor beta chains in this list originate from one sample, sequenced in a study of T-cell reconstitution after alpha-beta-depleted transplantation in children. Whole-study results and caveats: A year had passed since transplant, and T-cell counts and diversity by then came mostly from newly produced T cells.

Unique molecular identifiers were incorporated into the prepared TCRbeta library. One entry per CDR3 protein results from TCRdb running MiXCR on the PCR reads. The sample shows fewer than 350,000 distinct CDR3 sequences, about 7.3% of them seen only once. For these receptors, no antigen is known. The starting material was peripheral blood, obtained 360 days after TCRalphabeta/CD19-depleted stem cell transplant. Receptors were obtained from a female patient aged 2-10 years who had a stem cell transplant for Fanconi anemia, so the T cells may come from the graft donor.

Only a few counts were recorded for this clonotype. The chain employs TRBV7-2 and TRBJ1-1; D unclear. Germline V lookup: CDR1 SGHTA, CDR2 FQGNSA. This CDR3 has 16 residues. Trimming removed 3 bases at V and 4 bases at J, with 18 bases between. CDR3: CASSFVRFGSRTEAFF. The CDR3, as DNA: TGTGCCAGCAGCTTCGTACGCTTCGGATCCCGCACTGAAGCTTTCTTT.

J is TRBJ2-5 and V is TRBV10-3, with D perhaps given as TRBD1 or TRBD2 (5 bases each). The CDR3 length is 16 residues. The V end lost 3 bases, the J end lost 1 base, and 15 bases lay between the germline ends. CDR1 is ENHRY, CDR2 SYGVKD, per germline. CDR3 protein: CAISDPPGRFQETQYF. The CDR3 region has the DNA TGTGCCATCAGTGACCCACCGGGACGCTTCCAAGAGACCCAGTACTTC.

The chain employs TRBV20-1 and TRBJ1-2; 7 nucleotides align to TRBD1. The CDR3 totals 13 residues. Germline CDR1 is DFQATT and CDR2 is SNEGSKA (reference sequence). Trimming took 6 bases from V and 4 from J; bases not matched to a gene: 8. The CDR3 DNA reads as TGCAGTGCCAATACAGGGGCGACCTATGGCTACACCTTC. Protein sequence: CSANTGATYGYTF.

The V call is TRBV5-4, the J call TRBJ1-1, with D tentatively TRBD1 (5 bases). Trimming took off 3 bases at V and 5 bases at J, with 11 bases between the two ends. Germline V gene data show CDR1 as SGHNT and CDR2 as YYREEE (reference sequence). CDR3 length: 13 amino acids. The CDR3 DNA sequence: TGTGCCAGCAGCTGGGGGAGTTGGACTGAAGCTTTCTTT. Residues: CASSWGSWTEAFF.